Listed here are 4 T cell receptor beta chains from one sample, sequenced in a study of blood T cell repertoires in COVID-19. Some clones are missing from TCRdb's copy, which holds only in-frame ones; the method was immunoSEQ multiplex PCR. This repertoire shows some 81,000 clones, less than 95% found once; its top ten account for under 1.1%. The specimen was peripheral blood. Source of these receptors: a woman between 50 and 59 years old in a cohort sampled during active COVID-19.

The rearrangement links TRBV30 to TRBJ2-7, with 10 bases identical to TRBD2. Germline CDR1 is GTSNPN and CDR2 is SVGIG (reference sequence). This CDR3 is 14 amino acids long. V dropped 8 bases and J dropped 7; count of bases not matched to a gene: 14. This CDR3 reads CAHQRASGSGEQYF. The DNA for the CDR3 is TGTGCCCACCAGCGGGCTAGCGGGAGTGGTGAGCAGTACTTC.

V usage is TRBV9 and J usage is TRBJ2-3; 8 bases match TRBD2. This CDR3 comprises 16 residues. The V gene's germline CDR1 is SGDLS and CDR2 YYNGEE. With 3 bases clipped from V and 1 base from J, the junction kept 7 bases outside the gene matches. DNA of the CDR3: TGTGCCAGCAGCGGAGAGCGGGAGCGGGGCACAGATACGCAGTATTTT. Residues: CASSGERERGTDTQYF. The entire variable domain, with the rest obtained from reference TRBV9 and TRBJ2-3, is as follows: DSGVTQTPKHLITATGQRVTLRCSPRSGDLSVYWYQQSLDQGLQFLIQYYNGEERAKGNILERFSAQQFPDLHSELNLSSLELGDSALYFCASSGERERGTDTQYFGPGTRLTVL.

V gene TRBV18 combines with J gene TRBJ1-1; D perhaps matches TRBD1 (5 bases). The germline gives CDR1 KGHSH, CDR2 LQKENI. V lost 3 bases, J lost 0 bases, and 14 bases lay in between. This CDR3 is built from 16 residues. The CDR3 DNA follows: TGTGCCAGCTCACCTCACGCGGGGCGCATGAACACTGAAGCTTTCTTT. This sequence encodes CASSPHAGRMNTEAFF.

This sequence joins TRBV6-5 and TRBJ1-2, with D uncertain. Germline V gene sequence: CDR1 MNHEY, CDR2 SVGAGI. CDR3 length: 14 amino acids. V dropped 0 bases and J dropped 4 bases, with 9 bases sitting between them. The chain's CDR3 is CASSYSLATYGYTF. DNA for the CDR3: TGTGCCAGCAGTTACTCTCTGGCAACCTATGGCTACACCTTC.